The 15 T cell receptor beta chains listed next were all sequenced from one sample in a study of cytomegalovirus exposure and HLA in healthy donors. Profiled with immunoSEQ multiplex PCR; TCRdb holds only in-frame clones, not every one. Of 150,000 to 200,000 clones in the sample, roughly 90% were seen once. Sample: PBMCs. These receptors were obtained from a woman aged 18-29 years in good health and CMV-seronegative.

The chain employs TRBV23-1 and TRBJ1-2; 10 nucleotides align to TRBD1. TRBV23-1 is treated as an ORF (open reading frame) with a function not yet certain. The trim removed 1 base at V and 7 bases at J, leaving 15 bases unmatched. The CDR3 is made up of 18 amino acids. As DNA, the CDR3 is TGCGCCAGCAGTCAATGGCCGAGGGGGGACAGGGGAATCGGTGGCTACACCTTC. It translates to CASSQWPRGDRGIGGYTF.

The CDR3 reads CASSPSETGISGTEAFF. CDR3 in DNA: TGTGCCAGCTCACCATCCGAGACAGGGATATCGGGAACTGAAGCTTTCTTT. The rearrangement uses TRBV18 and TRBJ1-1; 7 nucleotides match TRBD1. CDR3 length equals 17 residues. The V gene's germline CDR1 is KGHSH and CDR2 LQKENI. V lost 2 bases and J lost 5; bases outside the gene matches: 14.

V and J are TRBV5-1 and TRBJ1-2; no clear D gene. This CDR3 contains 14 residues. V was trimmed by 3 bases and J by 6 bases, leaving 15 bases between them. Germline values: CDR1 SGHRS, CDR2 YFSETQ. The CDR3 sequence is CASSSRTREDGYTF. CDR3 bases: TGCGCCAGCAGCTCACGGACCCGGGAAGATGGCTACACCTTC.

Only a few counts were recorded for this clone. The chain combines TRBV27 with TRBJ1-5; D gene uncertain. The germline V gene encodes CDR1 MNHEY and CDR2 SMNVEV (reference sequence). The CDR3 covers 13 residues. V was shortened by 6 bases and J by 4 bases, with 10 bases between the two germline ends. This CDR3 is CASSNLLNQPQHF. CDR3 nucleotide sequence: TGTGCCAGCAGCAACCTACTAAATCAGCCCCAGCATTTT.

The rearrangement joins TRBV27 to TRBJ2-6; D not resolved. From germline, CDR1 is MNHEY and CDR2 SMNVEV (reference sequence). Trimming pared 3 bases from V and 7 bases from J, leaving 7 bases between. This CDR3 region has 13 residues. CDR3 sequence reads: CASSLGLANVLTF. Here the CDR3 DNA reads TGTGCCAGCAGTTTGGGCTTAGCCAACGTCCTGACTTTC. Using reference TRBV27 and TRBJ2-6 for the parts outside the CDR3, the full variable domain is EAQVTQNPRYLITVTGKKLTVTCSQNMNHEYMSWYRQDPGLGLRQIYYSMNVEVTDKGDVPEGYKVSRKEKRNFPLILESPSPNQTSLYFCASSLGLANVLTFGAGSRLTVL.

The chain carries TRBV5-1 and TRBJ1-2; maybe TRBD1 (6 bases). This CDR3 spans 13 amino acids. V was cut by 2 bases and J by 6 bases, with 11 bases left in between. Germline assignment: CDR1 SGHRS and CDR2 YFSETQ. The CDR3 coding sequence is TGCGCCAGCAGCTTAATTTCAGGGGATGGCTACACCTTC. Protein sequence: CASSLISGDGYTF.

The genes are TRBV19 and TRBJ2-2; no clear D gene. The CDR3 runs to 15 residues. Trimming shortened V by 4 bases and J by 2 bases, and 11 bases separated the two germline ends. From germline, CDR1 is LNHDA and CDR2 SQIVND (reference sequence). As DNA, the CDR3 is TGTGCCAGTAGTAGACCAGGCGACAACACCGGGGAGCTGTTTTTT. Residues: CASSRPGDNTGELFF.

The V call is TRBV27, the J call TRBJ2-5, with 7 nucleotides matching TRBD1. This CDR3 spans 15 amino acids. The V segment lost 3 bases and the J segment 3 bases; nucleotides outside the gene matches: 7. From germline, CDR1 is MNHEY and CDR2 SMNVEV (reference sequence). CDR3 DNA sequence: TGTGCCAGCAGTTTCCAGGGGGACCATAAAGAGACCCAGTACTTC. Residues: CASSFQGDHKETQYF.

The chain employs TRBV6-1 and TRBJ1-5; TRBD1 matches at 7 bases. The trim removed 4 bases at V and 4 bases at J, leaving 4 bases unmatched. Germline CDR1 reads MNHNS; CDR2 reads SASEGT. The CDR3 length is 14 residues. The CDR3 coding sequence is TGTGCCAGCAGTGCCGGGACAGATAATCAGCCCCAGCATTTT. Protein product: CASSAGTDNQPQHF.

The CDR3 is CASSIQGARQPQHF. Written as DNA, the CDR3 is TGTGCCAGCAGCATTCAGGGGGCCCGGCAGCCCCAGCATTTT. The rearrangement uses TRBV6-6 and TRBJ1-5; 8 bases agree with TRBD1. Germline V lookup: CDR1 MNHNY, CDR2 SVGAGI (reference sequence). The V segment lost 6 bases and the J segment 7 bases; nucleotides outside the gene matches: 8. The CDR3 is 14 residues long.

V usage is TRBV5-1 and J usage is TRBJ2-1; no clear D. Germline V gene sequence: CDR1 SGHRS, CDR2 YFSETQ. With 2 bases removed from V and 9 bases from J, the gap between germline ends came to 12 bases. The CDR3 sequence is 13 residues long. For the CDR3, the DNA is TGCGCCAGCAGCTTAAACAGTATGGGTGAGCAGTTCTTC. Encoded protein: CASSLNSMGEQFF.

The chain joins TRBV6-5 to TRBJ1-3; 7 nucleotides agree with TRBD1. In germline, CDR1 is MNHEY, CDR2 SVGAGI. The CDR3 covers 15 residues. The J segment lost 2 bases and the V segment lost 5 bases, leaving 6 bases of the junction unmatched. The CDR3 coding sequence is TGTGCCAGCAGTCGGTCAGGGGGTGCTGGAAACACCATATATTTT. Its translation: CASSRSGGAGNTIYF.

The chain employs TRBV30 and TRBJ1-2; D ambiguous. V lost 0 bases and J 6 bases, leaving 17 bases between the germline ends. The CDR3 has 15 amino acids. Looked up from germline, CDR1 is GTSNPN and CDR2 is SVGIG (reference sequence). The CDR3 sequence: CAWSVSGRRGNGYTF. The DNA of the CDR3 is TGTGCCTGGAGTGTATCAGGCAGGCGAGGGAATGGCTACACCTTC.

This chain uses TRBV19 with TRBJ2-1; the match to TRBD2 covers 12 bases. The CDR3 has 19 amino acids. Germline values: CDR1 LNHDA, CDR2 SQIVND (reference sequence). After removal of 7 bases from V and 0 bases from J, the junction contained 13 bases not matched to a gene. CDR3 in amino acids: CASTSPSGRAGGSYNEQFF. The CDR3 DNA is TGTGCCAGTACCAGCCCTAGCGGGAGGGCCGGGGGCTCCTACAATGAGCAGTTCTTC. The full variable domain, its missing parts supplied by reference TRBV19 and TRBJ2-1, is DGGITQSPKYLFRKEGQNVTLSCEQNLNHDAMYWYRQDPGQGLRLIYYSQIVNDFQKGDIAEGYSVSREKKESFPLTVTSAQKNPTAFYLCASTSPSGRAGGSYNEQFFGPGTRLTVL.

Here the CDR3 reads CASSEEGARGDTQYF. Written as DNA, the CDR3 is TGTGCCAGCAGTGAGGAGGGGGCGAGAGGAGATACGCAGTATTTT. V and J are TRBV2 and TRBJ2-3, with D possibly matching TRBD1 (7 bases). V dropped 3 bases and J dropped 5 bases, with 15 bases sitting between them. The CDR3 has 15 residues. Germline assignment: CDR1 SNHLY and CDR2 FYNNEI.